Following are 26 T cell receptor beta chains from one sample sequenced in a study of blood T cell repertoires in COVID-19. Only in-frame clones appear in the TCRdb table, and some are missing; sequencing was by immunoSEQ multiplex PCR. The sample shows 100,000 to 150,000 clones, roughly four fifths of them seen only once. Sequencing was done on a sample of PBMCs or T cells enriched from blood (not recorded which). The receptors originated from a man aged 35 to 55 with acute COVID-19.

The chain recombines TRBV18 with TRBJ2-7; no definite D call. The CDR3 has 14 amino acids. Germline loops: CDR1 KGHSH, CDR2 LQKENI. V shed 2 bases and J shed 1 base, with 9 bases lying between them. The CDR3 region is CASSPIRESYEQYF. In DNA, the CDR3 is TGTGCCAGCTCACCAATAAGAGAATCCTACGAGCAGTACTTC.

The chain couples TRBV30 to TRBJ2-2; D not resolved. Between the trimmed V and J ends, which lost 5 bases and 3 bases, there was a span of 7 bases. Germline V gene data show CDR1 as GTSNPN and CDR2 as SVGIG (reference sequence). This CDR3 spans 12 amino acids. In DNA, the CDR3 is TGTGCCTGGGCGGTGGACACCGGGGAGCTGTTTTTT. It translates to CAWAVDTGELFF. Variable domain in full (rest from reference TRBV30 and TRBJ2-2): SQTIHQWPATLVQPVGSPLSLECTVEGTSNPNLYWYRQAAGRGLQLLFYSVGIGQISSEVPQNLSASRPQDRQFILSSKKLLLSDSGFYLCAWAVDTGELFFGEGSRLTVL.

This chain links TRBV7-2 with TRBJ1-4; weak D call: TRBD1 (5 bases). The V and J ends lost 4 bases and 7 bases respectively, with 16 bases between them. CDR3 length: 15 residues. The germline V gene encodes CDR1 SGHTA and CDR2 FQGNSA. CDR3 in amino acids: CASSSTGERSEKLFF. Written as DNA, the CDR3 is TGTGCCAGCAGCTCGACGGGGGAGAGGAGTGAAAAACTGTTTTTT.

The genes are TRBV19 and TRBJ2-1; 14 bases match TRBD2. J lost 7 bases, V lost 6 bases, and 14 bases had no gene match. CDR1 and CDR2 from the germline V gene are LNHDA and SQIVND (reference sequence). This CDR3 region has 18 residues. DNA of the CDR3: TGTGCCAGTAGCCTCGGACATAGACTAGCGGGGGGGCGGAATGAGCAGTTCTTC. Its translation is CASSLGHRLAGGRNEQFF.

The chain employs TRBV19 and TRBJ2-7; D is unclear. V was pared by 3 bases and J by 0 bases, with 6 bases between. Germline CDR1 LNHDA, CDR2 SQIVND (reference sequence). The CDR3 spans 13 residues. For the CDR3, the DNA is TGTGCCAGTAGTATTATCGGCTCCTACGAGCAGTACTTC. As protein: CASSIIGSYEQYF.

Here the CDR3 reads CASSLLGDQPQHF. The CDR3 region has the DNA TGTGCCAGCAGTTTATTAGGGGATCAGCCCCAGCATTTT. The gene calls are TRBV12-3 or TRBV12-4 and TRBJ1-5; maybe TRBD1 (5 bases). CDR3 length equals 13 residues. Between the trimmed V and J ends, which lost 2 bases and 5 bases, there was a span of 7 bases.

The rearrangement joins TRBV3-1 (or the pseudogene TRBV3-2) to TRBJ1-2; D might be TRBD1 (5 bases). CDR3 size: 16 residues. The V gene lost 5 bases and the J gene lost 2 bases, with 18 bases spanning the gap. Per germline, CDR1 LGHDT and CDR2 YNNKEL (reference sequence). Here the CDR3 reads CASSFPGRGGNYGYTF. The CDR3 nucleotides are TGTGCCAGCAGCTTTCCAGGGCGGGGGGGAAACTATGGCTACACCTTC.

The chain is built from TRBV7-9 and TRBJ2-1; unclear D gene. Trimming stripped 5 bases from V and 0 bases from J, with 17 bases between. Germline-derived CDR1 and CDR2 are SEHNR and FQNEAQ (reference sequence). This CDR3 has 17 residues. The CDR3 DNA sequence: TGTGCCAGCAGCCCCTCTCGCTTGCTAAGCTCCTACAATGAGCAGTTCTTC. Translation: CASSPSRLLSSYNEQFF.

V and J are TRBV9 and TRBJ2-5, with 13 nucleotides matching TRBD2. CDR1 and CDR2 from the germline V gene are SGDLS and YYNGEE. The CDR3 extends over 16 amino acids. V was clipped by 3 bases and J by 5 bases; unmatched bases: 7. CDR3 in DNA: TGTGCCAGCAGCGCCCCCGGACTAGCGGGAGCCGAGACCCAGTACTTC. Translation gives CASSAPGLAGAETQYF.

The gene calls are TRBV6-6 and TRBJ1-6; D perhaps matches TRBD1 (6 bases). The CDR3 runs 16 residues. V shed 6 bases and J shed 5 bases, with 17 bases lying between them. Looked up from germline, CDR1 is MNHNY and CDR2 is SVGAGI (reference sequence). The CDR3: CASSQGGGADNSPLHF. Here the CDR3 DNA reads TGTGCCAGCAGCCAAGGGGGGGGCGCCGATAATTCACCCCTCCACTTT.

This clone was detected only once. This chain links TRBV10-3 with TRBJ2-7, with D perhaps TRBD2 (7 bases). V was pared by 6 bases and J by 5 bases, with 11 bases between. Germline lookup yields CDR1 ENHRY and CDR2 SYGVKD. CDR3 length equals 12 residues. The CDR3 nucleotides are TGTGCCATCAGAGGGGGGGGGAACGAGCAGTACTTC. Translation: CAIRGGGNEQYF.

The chain combines TRBV4-2 with TRBJ1-1; D is uncertain. Germline V lookup: CDR1 LGHNA, CDR2 YNFKEQ. There are 16 residues in the CDR3. The V end lost 0 bases, the J end lost 1 base, and 12 bases lay between the germline ends. The CDR3 protein is CASSQDDGDGNTEAFF. The CDR3 DNA is TGTGCCAGCAGCCAAGATGACGGAGACGGGAACACTGAAGCTTTCTTT.

The rearrangement uses TRBV2 and TRBJ2-2; perhaps TRBD2 as D (6 bases). Germline V gene sequence: CDR1 SNHLY, CDR2 FYNNEI. Trimming removed 4 bases at V and 2 bases at J, with 8 bases between. The CDR3 totals 14 residues. CDR3 nucleotide sequence: TGTGCCAGCAGTGGGGACTCTAACACCGGGGAGCTGTTTTTT. Translated: CASSGDSNTGELFF.

The chain couples TRBV10-3 to TRBJ2-7; TRBD2 agrees at 10 bases. The CDR3 contains 15 residues. Trimming removed 5 bases from V and 7 bases from J; junction bases left unmatched: 11. Looked up from germline, CDR1 is ENHRY and CDR2 is SYGVKD. In DNA, the CDR3 is TGTGCCATCAGTCCTCGCCTAGCGGGAGAGGGGGAGCAGTACTTC. Protein product: CAISPRLAGEGEQYF.

This chain links TRBV3-1 (or the pseudogene TRBV3-2) with TRBJ1-1, with 9 positions matching TRBD1. There are 16 residues in the CDR3. With V trimmed by 3 bases and J by 1 base, 6 bases remained unmatched. Germline V CDR1 and CDR2: LGHDT, YNNKEL (reference sequence). The CDR3 loop reads CASSQTLGQGNTEAFF. The CDR3 coding sequence is TGTGCCAGCAGCCAGACTCTGGGACAGGGGAACACTGAAGCTTTCTTT.

The rearrangement uses TRBV3-1 (or the pseudogene TRBV3-2) and TRBJ1-1; the D is unclear. The CDR3 totals 13 residues. The germline gives CDR1 LGHDT, CDR2 YNNKEL (reference sequence). The germline V and J ends were trimmed by 0 bases and 2 bases, with 4 bases remaining between them. DNA for the CDR3: TGTGCCAGCAGCCAAGAGGCCAACACTGAAGCTTTCTTT. Amino acids: CASSQEANTEAFF.

The genes are TRBV5-1 and TRBJ2-5; 10 bases are shared with TRBD2. Germline-derived CDR1 and CDR2 are SGHRS and YFSETQ. V lost 0 bases to trimming and J lost 2 bases; unmatched junction nucleotides: 4. CDR3 length: 16 amino acids. CDR3 region: CASSLEVSGGQETQYF. As DNA, the CDR3 is TGCGCCAGCAGCTTGGAGGTTAGCGGGGGGCAAGAGACCCAGTACTTC.

This sequence joins TRBV29-1 and TRBJ2-2; the match to TRBD2 covers 7 bases. V was pared by 4 bases and J by 0 bases, with 8 bases of the junction left unmatched. The CDR3 is made up of 16 amino acids. From germline, CDR1 is SQVTM and CDR2 ANQGSEA. The CDR3 region has the DNA TGCAGCGTTGTTGGGGGAGGGACCTCGAACACCGGGGAGCTGTTTTTT. It codes for CSVVGGGTSNTGELFF.

In this sample, this clone turned up once. The rearrangement links TRBV19 to TRBJ2-1, with 9 bases aligning to TRBD1. This CDR3 has 16 amino acids. The V segment lost 0 bases and the J segment 1 base; nucleotides outside the gene matches: 1. Germline-derived CDR1 and CDR2 are LNHDA and SQIVND (reference sequence). The CDR3 sequence is CASSIEGTGSYNEQFF. The DNA of the CDR3 is TGTGCCAGTAGTATAGAGGGGACAGGGTCCTACAATGAGCAGTTCTTC.

The rearrangement uses TRBV3-1 (or the pseudogene TRBV3-2) and TRBJ1-4; D is undetermined. V was pared by 4 bases and J by 11 bases, with 17 bases between. Per germline, CDR1 LGHDT and CDR2 YNNKEL (reference sequence). The CDR3 has 14 residues. CDR3 nucleotides: TGTGCCAGCAGCCGTACTATGACGGGAACCAAACTGTTTTTT. Translation: CASSRTMTGTKLFF.

This chain joins TRBV29-1 and TRBJ2-7; D gene uncertain. Trimming shortened V by 4 bases and J by 4 bases, and 8 bases separated the two germline ends. The CDR3 extends over 11 amino acids. Germline values: CDR1 SQVTM, CDR2 ANQGSEA. The CDR3, as DNA: TGCAGCGTTGTCACAGAGTACGAGCAGTACTTC. Protein product: CSVVTEYEQYF.

This chain uses TRBV4-2 with TRBJ1-3; 9 positions agree with TRBD1. CDR1 LGHNA and CDR2 YNFKEQ come from the germline V gene. The CDR3 extends over 17 amino acids. The junction had 7 bases not matched to a gene; V was cut back by 4 bases and J by 0 bases. CDR3 sequence (DNA): TGTGCCAGCAGCCCAACCGGGACAGGGAGCTCTGGAAACACCATATATTTT. Translation gives CASSPTGTGSSGNTIYF.

The rearrangement uses TRBV5-4 and TRBJ2-7; TRBD2 matches at 9 bases. The germline V gene encodes CDR1 SGHNT and CDR2 YYREEE (reference sequence). V was clipped by 5 bases and J by 1 base; unmatched bases: 10. CDR3 length: 16 amino acids. This chain's CDR3 is CASSSTGTSGSYEQYF. The CDR3 nucleotides read TGTGCCAGCAGTTCCACCGGAACTAGCGGGTCCTACGAGCAGTACTTC.

The V and J genes are TRBV6-1 and TRBJ2-2, with 8 bases identical to TRBD1. Germline assignment: CDR1 MNHNS and CDR2 SASEGT. There are 14 residues in the CDR3. With 3 bases clipped from V and 13 bases from J, the junction kept 10 bases outside the gene matches. The CDR3 sequence: CASSEDRASAGLFF. The CDR3 coding sequence is TGTGCCAGCAGTGAGGACAGGGCTTCTGCGGGGCTGTTTTTT.

The rearrangement joins TRBV7-3 to TRBJ2-2; D gene uncertain. CDR3 length: 14 residues. Trimming stripped 5 bases from V and 0 bases from J, with 7 bases between. Germline-derived CDR1 and CDR2 are SGHTA and FQGTGA. The CDR3 protein is CASSPGTNTGELFF. Written as DNA, the CDR3 is TGTGCCAGCAGCCCCGGTACGAACACCGGGGAGCTGTTTTTT.

This clone was seen a single time. The chain carries TRBV11-2 and TRBJ2-7, with TRBD1 matching 7 bases. Germline assignment: CDR1 SGHAT and CDR2 FQNNGV. The length of the CDR3 is 15 residues. The trim removed 5 bases at V and 0 bases at J, leaving 7 bases unmatched. CDR3 residues: CASSLEWTGSYEQYF. CDR3 sequence (DNA): TGTGCCAGCAGCCTTGAGTGGACAGGCTCCTACGAGCAGTACTTC.